This passage covers 5 T cell receptor beta chains from one sample sequenced in a study of cytomegalovirus exposure and HLA in healthy donors. The PCR employed 60 Vbeta primers together with 13 Jbeta primers. Only in-frame clones appear in the TCRdb table, and some are missing; sequencing was by immunoSEQ multiplex PCR. The sample contains approximately 150,000 clones, roughly 63% of which appear only once. Sequencing input: PBMCs. The receptors were gathered from a woman aged 55-75 years in good health and CMV-seropositive.

This chain uses TRBV10-3 with TRBJ2-5; TRBD1 is a possible D gene (6 bases). This CDR3 region has 12 residues. Trimming left V 10 bases short and J 5 bases short, with 14 bases between. The germline V gene has CDR1 ENHRY and CDR2 SYGVKD. The CDR3 region has the DNA TGTGCCACTTCAGGGGATGGCGAGACCCAGTACTTC. Encoded protein: CATSGDGETQYF.

This clone was seen more than once but under ten times. CDR3 nucleotide sequence: TGTGCCAGCAGCCCGGGAGGGGGGATCGGGGCCAACGTCCTGACTTTC. Its translation: CASSPGGGIGANVLTF. The chain combines TRBV5-4 with TRBJ2-6; TRBD2 aligns across 8 bases. The germline CDR1 and CDR2 sequences are SGHNT and YYREEE (reference sequence). CDR3 length: 16 residues. After removal of 4 bases from V and 4 bases from J, the junction contained 7 bases not matched to a gene.

This sequence joins TRBV15 and TRBJ1-2; the match to TRBD1 covers 9 bases. Per the germline V gene, CDR1 is LNHNV and CDR2 is YYDKDF (reference sequence). The CDR3 is 17 residues long. The V and J ends lost 5 bases and 4 bases, in that order; junction bases with no gene match: 14. Here the CDR3 DNA reads TGTGCCACCAGCTTCTCCCTACAGGGGGCGCAGGTCTATGGCTACACCTTC. It is translated as CATSFSLQGAQVYGYTF.

This clone was picked up one time. The rearrangement links TRBV29-1 to TRBJ2-1; 9 nucleotides agree with TRBD1. CDR3 length: 12 amino acids. Trimming cost V 7 bases and J 7 bases; bases outside gene matches: 5. Germline V gives CDR1 SQVTM, CDR2 ANQGSEA. CDR3 bases: TGCAGCGCGGACAGGGGTCGGAATGAGCAGTTCTTC. Its translation is CSADRGRNEQFF.

The chain is built from TRBV13 and TRBJ2-1; TRBD2 aligns across 8 bases. Germline lookup yields CDR1 PRHDT and CDR2 FYEKMQ (reference sequence). Trimming at V came to 0 bases and at J to 2 bases, leaving 6 bases not matched to a gene. The CDR3 is made up of 17 amino acids. The CDR3, as DNA: TGTGCCAGCAGCTTAGGCGGGAGCGGGAGCGCCTACAATGAGCAGTTCTTC. Its translation is CASSLGGSGSAYNEQFF. The full variable domain, rest sourced from reference TRBV13 and TRBJ2-1, is AAGVIQSPRHLIKEKRETATLKCYPIPRHDTVYWYQQGPGQDPQFLISFYEKMQSDKGSIPDRFSAQQFSDYHSELNMSSLELGDSALYFCASSLGGSGSAYNEQFFGPGTRLTVL.